Listed below are T cell receptor beta chains from one sample, sequenced in a study of brain metastases from non-small cell lung cancer. Produced via immunoSEQ multiplex PCR; TCRdb's table is partial and in-frame only. The data contain about 2,400 clones, over 75% of them singletons. Sequencing was performed on primary lung tumor tissue. These receptors were obtained from a donor older than 35 with non-small cell lung cancer. CDR3s include the opening cysteine and the closing phenylalanine or tryptophan. A D gene is named only where the DNA matches it firmly. Clone size is given for some rows only: seen once, a few or many times, or a class if the clone is expanded.

TRBD1	TRBJ1-6	NA	TRBV19	TGTGCCAGCGCCGGGACAGGGAATTCACCCCTCCACTTT	CASAGTGNSPLHF
NA	TRBJ1-5	NA	TRBV19	TGTGCCAGTAGTATCCTGTGGACAATTAGCAATCAGCCCCAGCATTTT	CASSILWTISNQPQHF
NA	TRBJ1-1	NA	TRBV9	TGTGCCAGCAGCCCCCTCGGGATTGGGCTGAACACTGAAGCTTTCTTT	CASSPLGIGLNTEAFF
NA	TRBJ2-2	NA	TRBV7-9	TGTGCCAGCAGCCCCAGTCACAGGGAGTCCGGGGAGCTGTTTTTT	CASSPSHRESGELFF
TRBD1	TRBJ2-1	NA	TRBV27	TGTGCCAGCAGTCCGAGGACAGGGATGAACAATGAGCAGTTCTTC	CASSPRTGMNNEQFF
NA	TRBJ1-3	NA	TRBV29-1	TGCAGCGTTGCAGAGGCCAACGGGCCTGGAAACACCATATATTTT	CSVAEANGPGNTIYF
NA	TRBJ1-1	once	TRBV30	TGTGCCTGGAGTGTCGAGGGCACTGAAGCTTTCTTT	CAWSVEGTEAFF
NA	TRBJ2-4	NA	TRBV21-1	TGTGCCAGCAGCAAAGATCGACAGACCCTAGCCAAAAACATTCAGTACTTC	CASSKDRQTLAKNIQYF
TRBD1	TRBJ1-2	NA	TRBV28	TGTGCCAGCAGTTCCCTCGGGACAGGGGGGCTTGGGTATGGCTACACCTTC	CASSSLGTGGLGYGYTF
TRBD1	TRBJ1-1	once	TRBV28	TGTGCCAGCAGTCCCCTGACAGGGGATGGCACTGAAGCTTTCTTT	CASSPLTGDGTEAFF
NA	TRBJ1-1	NA	TRBV21-1	TGTGCCAGCAGCAAAAGGACAGGGGGCGGGAACACTGAAGCTTTCTTT	CASSKRTGGGNTEAFF
TRBD2	TRBJ2-2	NA	TRBV7-2	TGTGCCAGCAGCCCTAAACGGGGGGACACCGGGGAGCTGTTTTTT	CASSPKRGDTGELFF
NA	TRBJ2-1	NA	TRBV13	TGTGCCAGCAGCTTAAGAGGGCACAATGAGCAGTTCTTC	CASSLRGHNEQFF
TRBD2	TRBJ2-5	NA	TRBV19	TGTACCAGTAGTCACGGACTAGCGGGGGGACAAGAGACCCAGTACTTC	CTSSHGLAGGQETQYF
TRBD2	TRBJ2-7	NA	TRBV7-2	TGTGCCAGCAGGGTAGCGGGGGGGTCCTCCTACGAGCAGTACTTC	CASRVAGGSSYEQYF
NA	TRBJ1-1	NA	TRBV7-9	TGTGCCAGCAGCTTAGACCGAGTCGTCACTGAAGCTTTCTTT	CASSLDRVVTEAFF
NA	TRBJ1-5	NA	TRBV7-9	TGTGCCAGCAGCTCACCGGGATCCGAGGGCAATCAGCCCCAGCATTTT	CASSSPGSEGNQPQHF
TRBD1	TRBJ1-5	NA	TRBV6-2/TRBV6-3	TGTGCCAGCAGTAAGCCGCGGGGGACAGGGGAGGATCAGCCCCAGCATTTT	CASSKPRGTGEDQPQHF
NA	TRBJ2-3	few	TRBV30	TGTGCCTGGGAGATGCAGGTGAAAAATACGCAGTATTTT	CAWEMQVKNTQYF
NA	TRBJ2-7	few	TRBV4-2	TGTGCCAGCAGCCAAGTATTGGGGCAGTACGAGCAGTACTTC	CASSQVLGQYEQYF
TRBD1	TRBJ1-5	few	TRBV28	TGTGCCAGCACAGGACAGGCCAGTCAGCCCCAGCATTTT	CASTGQASQPQHF
NA	TRBJ1-1	NA	TRBV2	TGCCCCAAGATGAGCACTGAAGCTTTCTTT	CPKMSTEAFF
TRBD1	TRBJ1-2	NA	TRBV19	TGTGCCAGTAGTTCTACAGGGGGCGACGGCTACACCTTC	CASSSTGGDGYTF
NA	TRBJ1-5	once	TRBV7-8	TGTGCCAGCAGCCCCCTGACTGGCAATCAGCCCCAGCATTTT	CASSPLTGNQPQHF
NA	TRBJ1-5	NA	TRBV23-1	TGCGCCAGCAGTGCCAGACAGTCCAATCAGCCCCAGCATTTT	CASSARQSNQPQHF
TRBD1	TRBJ2-1	few	TRBV6-5	TGTGCCAGCAGTTTCGGACAGGGGGTTGTCGGTTATGAGCAGTTCTTC	CASSFGQGVVGYEQFF
TRBD2	TRBJ2-7	NA	TRBV28	TGTGCCAGCAGTTTCCCGAGCGGGGGGACCTACGAGCAGTACTTC	CASSFPSGGTYEQYF
NA	TRBJ1-3	NA	TRBV5-6	TGTGCCAGCAGCTTGACCAGTTATACTGGAAACACCATATATTTT	CASSLTSYTGNTIYF
NA	TRBJ2-5	NA	TRBV3-1/TRBV3-2	TGTGCCAGCAGCTTCAGGGGGGAAGGAGGGACCCAGTACTTC	CASSFRGEGGTQYF
NA	TRBJ1-6	once	TRBV28	TGTGCCAGCAGTTCCCCACAGGGCTGGTTTTCACCCCTCCACTTT	CASSSPQGWFSPLHF
NA	TRBJ2-2	NA	TRBV10-3	TGTGCCATCAGTGAGTCTGGGCAGGGGAACACCGGGGAGCTGTTTTTT	CAISESGQGNTGELFF
TRBD2	TRBJ2-1	NA	TRBV4-2	TGTGCCAGCAGCCAAGATGGGACTAGCGGGGCGAATGAGCAGTTCTTC	CASSQDGTSGANEQFF
TRBD1	TRBJ1-5	NA	TRBV19	TGTGCCATCGGACAGGGGAGTTGGAGCAATCAGCCCCAGCATTTT	CAIGQGSWSNQPQHF
TRBD2	TRBJ2-7	NA	TRBV7-3	TGTGCCAGCAGTATAACTAGCGGGGGGCCCTACGAGCAGTACTTC	CASSITSGGPYEQYF
NA	TRBJ2-2	NA	TRBV5-4	TGTGCCAGCACCGGGGATGTTGCGGAGAACACCGGGGAGCTGTTTTTT	CASTGDVAENTGELFF
TRBD2	TRBJ2-1	NA	TRBV28	TGTGCCAGCAGTCCCTGGACTAGCGGGAGGGCCGGGGATGTTGAGCAGTTCTTC	CASSPWTSGRAGDVEQFF
NA	TRBJ2-2	NA	TRBV19	TGTGCCAGTAGTATTCCCAGGGTCGGGGAGCTGTTTTTT	CASSIPRVGELFF
NA	TRBJ2-7	NA	TRBV6-5	TGTGCCAGCAGGCGCACCGGGCAGGGGTACGAGCAGTACTTC	CASRRTGQGYEQYF
NA	TRBJ1-5	NA	TRBV6-5	TGTGCCAGCAGCCCCGGAGTGGTTCATCAGCCCCAGCATTTT	CASSPGVVHQPQHF
TRBD1	TRBJ1-1	NA	TRBV6-6	TGTGCCAGCAGAGACAGGGAGGGTGGCACTGAAGCTTTCTTT	CASRDREGGTEAFF
TRBD2	TRBJ2-7	NA	TRBV15	TGTGCCACCAGCAGGACCAGACTAGCGGGAGATCTCTACGAGCAGTACTTC	CATSRTRLAGDLYEQYF
TRBD1	TRBJ1-4	NA	TRBV6-5	TGTGCCAGCAGTTACCAGGGACAGGGTTATGAAAAACTGTTTTTT	CASSYQGQGYEKLFF
NA	TRBJ1-2	NA	TRBV7-2	TGTGCCAGCAGCTTAGGGGGGGGCCTAAACTATGGCTACACCTTC	CASSLGGGLNYGYTF
NA	TRBJ1-5	few	TRBV28	TGTGCCAGCAGACCCCCTGGTCAGCCCCAGCATTTT	CASRPPGQPQHF
NA	TRBJ1-5	NA	TRBV7-2	TGTGCCAGCAGCCCCTTGATAGGGTCGGGTCAGCCCCAGCATTTT	CASSPLIGSGQPQHF
NA	TRBJ1-1	few	TRBV2	TGTGCCAGCAGTGAAGCGCTTCGTCGGGGGACTGAAGCTTTCTTT	CASSEALRRGTEAFF
NA	TRBJ1-6	NA	TRBV2	TGTGCCAGCAGGCGGGGGGATAGATCCGCGTTACCCCTCCACTTT	CASRRGDRSALPLHF
NA	TRBJ2-5	NA	TRBV7-9	TGTGCCAGCAGCTCAGGCCTCGGCGCTCAAGAGACCCAGTACTTC	CASSSGLGAQETQYF
NA	TRBJ2-7	few	TRBV6-5	TGTGCCAGCGCGGACTCGGGATACTACGAGCAGTACTTC	CASADSGYYEQYF